This T cell receptor beta chain derives from a study of T-cell reconstitution after alpha-beta-depleted transplantation in children. The library targeted TCRbeta and was prepared with unique molecular identifiers. TCRdb analysed the PCR reads with MiXCR anew, one entry per CDR3 protein. The sample gives hundreds of thousands of distinct CDR3 sequences, 12% of which show up once; roughly 5.4% is in the top ten. CDR3 length equals 15 residues. The ends were cut back, 4 bases at V and 2 bases at J, with 14 bases in the middle. Germline lookup yields CDR1 SGHRS and CDR2 YFSETQ. The TCR comes from a human donor who donated a stem cell graft to a child with combined immunodeficiency. J is TRBJ2-3 and V is TRBV5-1, with D perhaps TRBD1 (6 bases). The source was PBMCs from the stem cell graft donor, collected from the stem cell graft. CDR3 loop: CASSPDPGATDTQYF. The CDR3 DNA follows: TGCGCCAGCAGCCCCGACCCAGGGGCCACAGATACGCAGTATTTT.